The source of this T cell receptor beta chain is a study of identical twins (dated by TCRdb to the mid-2010s). Study-wide context: To test whether fetal clonotypes persist, the study used deep sequencing on TCR alpha and beta repertoires from monozygotic twins, unrelated adults of various ages, and cord blood. Replicate twin experiments were performed at different times using different library preparation protocols to rule out contamination. What the work shows at the level of the full study, not this receptor alone: Fewer insertions were carried by abundant cord blood beta clonotypes; a weaker similar trend was observed in young adult naive repertoires, while no such trend was observed in memory repertoires. Zero-insertion analyses could be partly confounded by invariant T cells such as MAIT and iNKT, though diverse VJ usage argued against such confounding for most clonotypes. Recombination models systematically underestimated out-of-frame TCR alpha sharing in monozygotic twins but agreed with sharing between unrelated individuals. Because the same donors could not be followed over many years, conclusions were based on cross-sectional statistical analysis. The excess sharing between twins in beta out-of-frame sequences was weaker because fewer shared sequences reduced the signal-to-noise ratio. Compared with coincidental sharing between unrelated individuals, out-of-frame TCR alpha sequences shared between twins showed an excess of sequences with low generation probability.

Every donor was a healthy Caucasian. Three pairs of female monozygotic twins, all aged roughly 18 to 29 years, made up the twin cohort. CD4+ and CD8+ T cell populations were isolated with positive isolation kits from Invitrogen. CDR1 and CDR2 are drawn from the germline V gene: MNHNS, SASEGT. The junction shows trimming of 2 bases on V and 2 bases on J, plus 6 bases between the germline ends. Including the terminal cysteine and phenylalanine, the CDR3 comprises 13 residues. Just CDR3 DNA is preserved here, 39 bases in frame from base 1. With regard to this clonotype: Its recognized antigen is unknown. No much larger clonotype is one base removed from it; base qualities were not supplied.

The library was generated by 5' RACE. Instrument used: Illumina HiSeq 2000. Template switching introduced a universal primer binding site; the final cDNA contained a unique molecular identifier, enabling accurate counting of TCR cDNA molecules. Specific primers in the conserved constant-segment region were used to synthesize first-strand cDNA for TCR alpha and beta chains. To control for contamination, every cDNA library carried two barcodes: a SMART-Mk sample barcode plus Illumina barcodes. TruSeq adapter sequences and Illumina sample barcodes were added in two successive PCR steps. The Illumina HiSeq platform was used with custom primers to sequence TCR alpha and beta cDNA libraries. Per the source publication's procedure: MiGEC processed the raw reads to extract unique molecular identifiers, while MiXCR was used to determine the CDR3 positions. For each individual, recombination models were inferred using an EM algorithm with the repgenHMM and IGoR tools. The analysis of shared clonotypes was done with the tcR package in R, with sharing normalized by the product of cloneset sizes. To study raw recombination free of thymic and clonal selection effects, out-of-frame nonproductive sequences were analyzed. The public sequencing data were trimmed at Q25 with fastp and processed into clonotypes with MiXCR by TCRdb, which kept only in-frame beta chains. Each CDR3 protein gets just one entry, which takes the most common genes and DNA from the rows behind it. TCRdb's processing, not the study's, gives the V and J calls here. The sample table holds about 520,000 distinct CDR3 sequences, of which about 20% were seen once. The ten largest make up around 0.91% of the sample.

The sample also formed part of further work on T cells expressing NK-cell markers. Per the second study: Under ten donors provided sorted CD3+CD56+NKG2C+, CD3+CD56+NKG2C- and CD3+CD56-NKG2C+ T-cell subsets, whose TCR beta-chain repertoires were profiled. Of the eight sequenced donors, seven were found to be HCMV-seropositive and one was found to be HCMV-seronegative. In several experiments an anti-gammadeltaTCR antibody was added to restrict sorting to alphabetaTCR-expressing T cells. For more than 5 donors, the dominant CD3+CD56+NKG2C+ clonotypes were among the top 10 CD8+ clonotypes and accounted for about 1.0-7.5% of CD8+ T cells. Those dominant clonotypes were again the most abundant among CD3+CD56-NKG2C+ cells in several donors, at 28.3-60.1%. Whether the expanded NKG2C-expressing T cell clones were specific for HCMV antigens was left unclear. All eight donors whose samples were sequenced were randomly selected healthy volunteers, three of them men and five women. HCMV-specific IgG was detected in serum with a commercial ELISA kit to determine HCMV serostatus. MIGEC was used to demultiplex reads and group the reads by UMI, and MiTCR was used to assemble and quantify clonotypes. To exclude erroneous sequences, only TCR cDNA sequences supported by at least two reads were retained. The tcR package was used for downstream repertoire analysis, and clonotypes were matched between fractions using CDR3 nucleotide sequence together with V segment. VDJmatch was used to annotate antigen specificity against VDJdb, with one amino acid substitution allowed in CDR3.

The chain couples TRBV6-1 to TRBJ1-1, with the D segment identity uncertain. The sample was CD4+ T cells sorted from blood. The source is a young woman in good health. The DNA reads as follows: TGTGCCAGCAGTGAACACAGTAACACTGAAGCTTTCTTT. Its protein product is CASSEHSNTEAFF.